This TCR beta chain was captured by sequencing in a study of Graves' ophthalmopathy and Graves' hyperthyroidism. Study-level information: Over 18 months of follow-up, stable hyperthyroidism required that no ophthalmopathy appear. Overall study findings and caveats: Blood contained most expanded thyroid clonotypes exceeding 0.001 frequency.

Hyperthyroidism patients, aged 18 to 65, were newly diagnosed, under 2 months' duration. Exclusion applied to patients with other autoimmune diseases, uncontrolled infections, pregnancy or lactation. In regard to this clonotype: The antigen is unknown. A much larger clone lies one base from this, so it may be a read error.

As the template, RNA transcripts were used to amplify TCR beta CDR3 regions. Investigators did first-round RT-PCR with HTBI primers, then second-round multiplex PCR. TCRdb processed the multiplex PCR reads anew with MiXCR; each CDR3 protein has one entry. The table includes over a million distinct CDR3 sequences, 36% detected once. Germline values: CDR1 LNHDA, CDR2 SQIVND (reference sequence). The CDR3 sequence is 15 residues long. V was clipped by 9 bases and J by 7 bases; unmatched bases: 17. V is TRBV19 and J is TRBJ2-7; 8 bases map to TRBD2. The receptor's source is an adult man with Graves' hyperthyroidism. Specimen: peripheral blood or thyroid tissue (not recorded which). The CDR3 DNA reads as TGTGCCAGCAACCCACCTGGTAGCGGGGTAGCAGAGCAGTACTTC. This codes for CASNPPGSGVAEQYF.